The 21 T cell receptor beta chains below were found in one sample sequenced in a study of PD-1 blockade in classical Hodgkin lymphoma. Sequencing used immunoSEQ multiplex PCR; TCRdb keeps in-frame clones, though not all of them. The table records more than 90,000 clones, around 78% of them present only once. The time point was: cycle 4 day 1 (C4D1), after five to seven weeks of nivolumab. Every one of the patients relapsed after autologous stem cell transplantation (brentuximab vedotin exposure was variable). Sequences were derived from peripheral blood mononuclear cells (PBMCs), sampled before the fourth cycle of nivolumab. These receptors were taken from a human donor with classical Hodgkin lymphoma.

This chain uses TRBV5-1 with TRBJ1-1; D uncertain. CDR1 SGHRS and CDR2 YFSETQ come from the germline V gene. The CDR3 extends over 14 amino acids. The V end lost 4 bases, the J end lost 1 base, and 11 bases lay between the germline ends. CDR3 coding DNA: TGCGCCAGCAGCGAGAGAAGGCCGAACACTGAAGCTTTCTTT. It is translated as CASSERRPNTEAFF.

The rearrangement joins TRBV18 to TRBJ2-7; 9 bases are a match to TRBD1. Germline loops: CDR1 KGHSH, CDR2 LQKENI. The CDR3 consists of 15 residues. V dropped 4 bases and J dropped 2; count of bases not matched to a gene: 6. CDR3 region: CASSLQGALAYEQYF. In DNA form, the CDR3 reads TGTGCCAGCTCACTACAGGGGGCCCTCGCCTACGAGCAGTACTTC.

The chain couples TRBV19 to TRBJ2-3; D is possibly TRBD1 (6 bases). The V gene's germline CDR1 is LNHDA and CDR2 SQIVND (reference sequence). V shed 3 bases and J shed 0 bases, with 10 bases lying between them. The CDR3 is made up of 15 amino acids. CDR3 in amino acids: CASSIRTASTDTQYF. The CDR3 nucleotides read TGTGCCAGTAGTATTCGGACAGCAAGCACAGATACGCAGTATTTT.

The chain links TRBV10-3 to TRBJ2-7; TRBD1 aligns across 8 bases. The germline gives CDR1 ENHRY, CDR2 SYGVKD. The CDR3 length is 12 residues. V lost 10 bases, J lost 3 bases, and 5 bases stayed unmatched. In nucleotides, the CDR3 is TGTGCCACCCGGGACAGGAACTACGAGCAGTACTTC. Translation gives CATRDRNYEQYF.

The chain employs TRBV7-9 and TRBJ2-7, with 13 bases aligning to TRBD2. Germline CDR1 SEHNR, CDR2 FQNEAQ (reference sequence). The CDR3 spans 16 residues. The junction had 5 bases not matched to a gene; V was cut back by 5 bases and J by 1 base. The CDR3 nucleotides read TGTGCCAGCAGCGCACCGACTAGCGGGGGGTCCTACGAGCAGTACTTC. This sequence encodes CASSAPTSGGSYEQYF.

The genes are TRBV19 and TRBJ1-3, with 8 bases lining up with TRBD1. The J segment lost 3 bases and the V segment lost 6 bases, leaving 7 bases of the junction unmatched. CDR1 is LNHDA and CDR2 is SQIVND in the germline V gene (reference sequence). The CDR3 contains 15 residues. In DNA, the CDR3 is TGTGCCAGTAGCCCACGGACAGGGTTTGGAAACACCATATATTTT. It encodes CASSPRTGFGNTIYF.

The CDR3 nucleotides are TGCGCCAGCAGCCAAGATGGAGGGGGGGGCACTGAAGCTTTCTTT. It codes for CASSQDGGGGTEAFF. The chain carries TRBV4-1 and TRBJ1-1; D is perhaps TRBD1 (6 bases). V was pared by 0 bases and J by 4 bases, with 12 bases between. This CDR3 has 15 amino acids. Looked up from germline, CDR1 is MGHRA and CDR2 is YSYEKL.

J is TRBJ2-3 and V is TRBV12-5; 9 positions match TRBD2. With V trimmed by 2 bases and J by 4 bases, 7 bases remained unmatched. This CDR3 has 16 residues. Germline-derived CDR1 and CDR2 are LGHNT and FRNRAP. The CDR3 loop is CASGLLAGDRADTQYF. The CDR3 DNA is TGTGCTAGTGGTTTGTTAGCGGGAGATCGAGCAGATACGCAGTATTTT. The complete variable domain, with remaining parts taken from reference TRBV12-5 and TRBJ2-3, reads DARVTQTPRHKVTEMGQEVTMRCQPILGHNTVFWYRQTMMQGLELLAYFRNRAPLDDSGMPKDRFSAEMPDATLATLKIQPSEPRDSAVYFCASGLLAGDRADTQYFGPGTRLTVL.

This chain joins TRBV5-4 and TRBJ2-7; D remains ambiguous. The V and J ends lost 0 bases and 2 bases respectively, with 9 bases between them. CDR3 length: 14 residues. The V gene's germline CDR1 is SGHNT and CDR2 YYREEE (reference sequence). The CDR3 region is CASSLGILTYEQYF. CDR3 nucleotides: TGTGCCAGCAGCTTGGGGATTCTAACCTACGAGCAGTACTTC.

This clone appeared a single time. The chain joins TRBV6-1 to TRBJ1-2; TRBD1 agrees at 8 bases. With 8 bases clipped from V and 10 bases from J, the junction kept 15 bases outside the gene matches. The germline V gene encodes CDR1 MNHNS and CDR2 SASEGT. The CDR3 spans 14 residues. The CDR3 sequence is CASETGALTMDYTF. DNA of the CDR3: TGTGCCAGCGAGACAGGGGCCCTGACTATGGACTACACCTTC.

In DNA, the CDR3 is TGCGCCAGCAGCTTGGAGGCTAGCGGGAGCTCCTACAATGAGCAGTTCTTC. Its protein is CASSLEASGSSYNEQFF. This rearrangement joins TRBV5-1 to TRBJ2-1, with 10 bases that match TRBD2. The CDR3 contains 17 residues. Germline CDR1 SGHRS, CDR2 YFSETQ. V shed 0 bases and J 0 bases; nucleotides not matched to a gene: 3.

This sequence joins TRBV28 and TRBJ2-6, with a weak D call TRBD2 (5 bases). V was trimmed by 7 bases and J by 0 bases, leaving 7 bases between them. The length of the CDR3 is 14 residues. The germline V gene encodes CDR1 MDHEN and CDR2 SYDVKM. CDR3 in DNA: TGTGCCAGCATCCGGGGCTCTGGGGCCAACGTCCTGACTTTC. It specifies CASIRGSGANVLTF. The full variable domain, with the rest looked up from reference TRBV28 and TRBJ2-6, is DVKVTQSSRYLVKRTGEKVFLECVQDMDHENMFWYRQDPGLGLRLIYFSYDVKMKEKGDIPEGYSVSREKKERFSLILESASTNQTSMYLCASIRGSGANVLTFGAGSRLTVL.

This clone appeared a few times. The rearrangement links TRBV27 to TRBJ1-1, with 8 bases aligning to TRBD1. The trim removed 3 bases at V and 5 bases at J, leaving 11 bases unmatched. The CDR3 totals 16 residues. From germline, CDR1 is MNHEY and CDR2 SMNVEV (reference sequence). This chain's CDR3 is CASSLFHRTGNTEAFF. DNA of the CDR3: TGTGCCAGCAGTTTGTTCCATAGGACAGGGAATACTGAAGCTTTCTTT.

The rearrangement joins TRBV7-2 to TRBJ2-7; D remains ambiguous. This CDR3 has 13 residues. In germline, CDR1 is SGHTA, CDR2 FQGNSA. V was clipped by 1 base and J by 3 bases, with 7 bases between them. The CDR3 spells CASSLGPGYEQYF. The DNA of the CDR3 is TGTGCCAGCAGCTTAGGTCCCGGCTACGAGCAGTACTTC.

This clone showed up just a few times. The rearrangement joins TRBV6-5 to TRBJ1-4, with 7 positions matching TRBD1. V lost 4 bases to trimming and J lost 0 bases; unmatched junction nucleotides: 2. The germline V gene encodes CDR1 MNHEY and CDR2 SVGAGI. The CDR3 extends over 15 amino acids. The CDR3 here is CASSFGQATNEKLFF. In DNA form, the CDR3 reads TGTGCCAGCAGTTTCGGACAGGCAACTAATGAAAAACTGTTTTTT.

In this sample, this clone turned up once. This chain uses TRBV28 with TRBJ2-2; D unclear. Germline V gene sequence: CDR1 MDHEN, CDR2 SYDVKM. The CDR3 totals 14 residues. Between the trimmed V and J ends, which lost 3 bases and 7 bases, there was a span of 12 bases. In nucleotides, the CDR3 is TGTGCCAGCAGTTTGGACCCCCCGGGCGGGGAGCTGTTTTTT. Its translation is CASSLDPPGGELFF.

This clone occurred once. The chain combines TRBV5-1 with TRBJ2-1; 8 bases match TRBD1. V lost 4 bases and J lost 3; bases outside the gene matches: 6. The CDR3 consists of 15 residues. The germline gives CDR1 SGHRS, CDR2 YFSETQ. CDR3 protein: CASSQRTGIYNEQFF. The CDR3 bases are TGCGCCAGCAGCCAACGGACAGGGATCTACAATGAGCAGTTCTTC.

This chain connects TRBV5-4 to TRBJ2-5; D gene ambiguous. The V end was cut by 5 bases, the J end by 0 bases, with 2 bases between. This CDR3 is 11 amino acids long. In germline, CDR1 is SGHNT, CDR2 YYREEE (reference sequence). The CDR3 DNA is TGTGCCAGCAGGCACCAAGAGACCCAGTACTTC. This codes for CASRHQETQYF.

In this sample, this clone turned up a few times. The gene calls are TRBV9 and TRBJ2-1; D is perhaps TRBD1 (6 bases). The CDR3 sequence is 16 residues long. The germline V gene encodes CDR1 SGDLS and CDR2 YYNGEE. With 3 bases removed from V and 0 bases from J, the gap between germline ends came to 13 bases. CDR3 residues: CASSAGQIVSYNEQFF. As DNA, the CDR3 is TGTGCCAGCAGCGCCGGACAGATCGTCTCCTACAATGAGCAGTTCTTC.

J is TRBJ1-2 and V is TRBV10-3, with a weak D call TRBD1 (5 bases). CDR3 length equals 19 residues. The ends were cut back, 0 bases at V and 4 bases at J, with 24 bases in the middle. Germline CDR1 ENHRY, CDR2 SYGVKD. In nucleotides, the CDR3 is TGTGCCATCAGTGAGTCGGGACTGCCCCCGGTCCTGAGGCCCTATGGCTACACCTTC. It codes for CAISESGLPPVLRPYGYTF.

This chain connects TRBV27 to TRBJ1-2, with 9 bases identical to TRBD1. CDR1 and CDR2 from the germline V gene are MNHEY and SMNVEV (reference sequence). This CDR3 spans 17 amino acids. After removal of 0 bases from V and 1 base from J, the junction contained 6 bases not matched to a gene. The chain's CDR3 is CASSLSPGTGFNYGYTF. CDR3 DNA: TGTGCCAGCAGTTTATCGCCTGGGACAGGGTTTAACTATGGCTACACCTTC.